These T cell receptor beta chains were read from a single sample in a study of blood T cell repertoires in COVID-19. Sequenced by immunoSEQ multiplex PCR; TCRdb stores in-frame clones only, minus some. The sample contains 95,000 to 110,000 clones, more than 70% of which appear only once. Sequencing input: peripheral blood. These receptors originate from an elderly woman in a cohort sampled during active COVID-19. CDR3s include the opening cysteine and the closing phenylalanine or tryptophan. Fields, in order: clone size, D gene, J gene, V gene, CDR3 DNA, CDR3 protein. A D gene is named only where the DNA matches it firmly. A clone size is listed for some rows: how often the clone was seen (once, few, many), or a class if it is expanded.

clone_size: once; d_call: TRBD1; j_call: TRBJ1-1; v_call: TRBV10-3; cdr3_nt: TGTGCCATCAAGGGACAGGGGGGATACACTGAAGCTTTCTTT; cdr3_aa: CAIKGQGGYTEAFF
clone_size: .; d_call: .; j_call: TRBJ2-1; v_call: TRBV5-6; cdr3_nt: TGTGCCAGCAGCCGAACTTACAATGAGCAGTTCTTC; cdr3_aa: CASSRTYNEQFF
clone_size: .; d_call: .; j_call: TRBJ1-6; v_call: TRBV19; cdr3_nt: TGTGCCAGTAGGTGGGCAGGGTCGGATTCACCCCTCCACTTT; cdr3_aa: CASRWAGSDSPLHF
clone_size: .; d_call: .; j_call: TRBJ2-1; v_call: TRBV7-7; cdr3_nt: TGTGCTAGCAGCCTCGACACCCCCAGTGAGCAGTTCTTC; cdr3_aa: CASSLDTPSEQFF
clone_size: .; d_call: TRBD2; j_call: TRBJ2-3; v_call: TRBV7-3; cdr3_nt: TGTGCCAGCAGCTTGGGCGCGGGGGTGGGTACGCAGTATTTT; cdr3_aa: CASSLGAGVGTQYF
clone_size: .; d_call: .; j_call: TRBJ2-3; v_call: TRBV9; cdr3_nt: TGTGCCAGCAGCGTATACTGGACTAGCACAGATACGCAGTATTTT; cdr3_aa: CASSVYWTSTDTQYF
clone_size: .; d_call: .; j_call: TRBJ1-6; v_call: TRBV4-2; cdr3_nt: TGTGCCAGCAGCCAGGAGCTGTATAATTCACCCCTCCACTTT; cdr3_aa: CASSQELYNSPLHF
clone_size: once; d_call: TRBD1; j_call: TRBJ2-7; v_call: TRBV5-6; cdr3_nt: TGTGCCAGCAGCTTGGGGGACAGGGTAAGCTACGAGCAGTACTTC; cdr3_aa: CASSLGDRVSYEQYF
clone_size: .; d_call: TRBD1; j_call: TRBJ2-1; v_call: TRBV7-9; cdr3_nt: TGTGCCAGCGGGACAGAGGGCAATGAGCAGTTCTTC; cdr3_aa: CASGTEGNEQFF
clone_size: .; d_call: .; j_call: TRBJ2-6; v_call: TRBV18; cdr3_nt: TGTGCCAGCTCACCAGGGGGGAGAAGCTCTGGGGCCAACGTCCTGACTTTC; cdr3_aa: CASSPGGRSSGANVLTF
clone_size: .; d_call: .; j_call: TRBJ1-1; v_call: TRBV7-2; cdr3_nt: TGTGCCAGCAGCTTACAGAGACAAAACACTGAAGCTTTCTTT; cdr3_aa: CASSLQRQNTEAFF
clone_size: .; d_call: TRBD1; j_call: TRBJ1-3; v_call: TRBV28; cdr3_nt: TGTGCCAGCAGTCCCATTAGACAGGGAATTGGAAACACCATATATTTT; cdr3_aa: CASSPIRQGIGNTIYF
clone_size: .; d_call: TRBD2; j_call: TRBJ2-1; v_call: TRBV5-4; cdr3_nt: TGTGCCAGCAGCACGGGGACTAGCGGAGGTTTCGGGGGCGAGCAGTTCTTC; cdr3_aa: CASSTGTSGGFGGEQFF
clone_size: .; d_call: .; j_call: TRBJ2-1; v_call: TRBV2; cdr3_nt: TGTGCCAGCAGTGAAGACACTAGCTCCTACAATGAGCAGTTCTTC; cdr3_aa: CASSEDTSSYNEQFF
clone_size: .; d_call: TRBD1; j_call: TRBJ1-1; v_call: TRBV5-4; cdr3_nt: TGTGCCAGCAGCTCACCGGGACAGGGGAACACTGAAGCTTTCTTT; cdr3_aa: CASSSPGQGNTEAFF
clone_size: .; d_call: .; j_call: TRBJ1-1; v_call: TRBV19; cdr3_nt: TGTGCCAGTAGTATAGTGGGGCAGAACACTGAAGCTTTCTTT; cdr3_aa: CASSIVGQNTEAFF
clone_size: .; d_call: .; j_call: TRBJ2-3; v_call: TRBV5-1; cdr3_nt: TGCGCCAGCAGCCACGCGGCTAGGAAAGGTCCAGATACGCAGTATTTT; cdr3_aa: CASSHAARKGPDTQYF
clone_size: once; d_call: TRBD1; j_call: TRBJ1-2; v_call: TRBV30; cdr3_nt: TGTGCCTTGGAACCCGGACAGGGGATTGTCTATGGCTACACCTTC; cdr3_aa: CALEPGQGIVYGYTF
clone_size: .; d_call: TRBD2; j_call: TRBJ2-3; v_call: TRBV24-1; cdr3_nt: TGTGCCACCAGTGATTCAGCGGGGATCACAGATACGCAGTATTTT; cdr3_aa: CATSDSAGITDTQYF
clone_size: .; d_call: TRBD2; j_call: TRBJ2-3; v_call: TRBV9; cdr3_nt: TGTGCCAGCAGCGTAGGAACTAGCGGTAGCACAGATACGCAGTATTTT; cdr3_aa: CASSVGTSGSTDTQYF
clone_size: .; d_call: .; j_call: TRBJ1-5; v_call: TRBV27; cdr3_nt: TGTGCCAGCATGTCGCGGGGCAATCAGCCCCAGCATTTT; cdr3_aa: CASMSRGNQPQHF
clone_size: .; d_call: .; j_call: TRBJ2-7; v_call: TRBV20-1; cdr3_nt: TGCAGTGCTAGTGGGGCAGTCTACGAGCAGTACTTC; cdr3_aa: CSASGAVYEQYF
clone_size: .; d_call: TRBD2; j_call: TRBJ2-7; v_call: TRBV5-1; cdr3_nt: TGCGCCAGCAGCTTGGCGGGGACTAGCCAGGAGCAGTACTTC; cdr3_aa: CASSLAGTSQEQYF
clone_size: .; d_call: .; j_call: TRBJ2-2; v_call: TRBV19; cdr3_nt: TGTGCCAGTAGGAGTCGGAGCACCGGGGAGCTGTTTTTT; cdr3_aa: CASRSRSTGELFF
clone_size: .; d_call: .; j_call: TRBJ1-1; v_call: TRBV21-1; cdr3_nt: TGTGCCAGCAGCAGCGACAGGGAAGACACTGAAGCTTTCTTT; cdr3_aa: CASSSDREDTEAFF
clone_size: .; d_call: TRBD1; j_call: TRBJ2-1; v_call: TRBV15; cdr3_nt: TGTGCCACCGGGACAGTTTACAATGAGCAGTTCTTC; cdr3_aa: CATGTVYNEQFF
clone_size: .; d_call: TRBD2; j_call: TRBJ2-3; v_call: TRBV14; cdr3_nt: TGTGCCAGCAGCCACCGACTGACTAGCTTTGATACGCAGTATTTT; cdr3_aa: CASSHRLTSFDTQYF
clone_size: .; d_call: TRBD2; j_call: TRBJ2-5; v_call: TRBV7-9; cdr3_nt: TGTGCCAGCAATGGCGGGGGGCTCCAAGAGACCCAGTACTTC; cdr3_aa: CASNGGGLQETQYF
clone_size: .; d_call: TRBD2; j_call: TRBJ2-7; v_call: TRBV3-1/TRBV3-2; cdr3_nt: TGTGCCAGCAGACCTAGCGGCCCCCGCGCGGAGCAGTACTTC; cdr3_aa: CASRPSGPRAEQYF
clone_size: once; d_call: TRBD1; j_call: TRBJ2-7; v_call: TRBV5-1; cdr3_nt: TGCGCCAGCAGCTTGGTGGGACAGCGGTTGGGCGAGCAGTACTTC; cdr3_aa: CASSLVGQRLGEQYF
clone_size: .; d_call: .; j_call: TRBJ1-1; v_call: TRBV27; cdr3_nt: TGTGCCAGCAGACCCGGGGACTCCCGGAGAGCGAACACTGAAGCTTTCTTT; cdr3_aa: CASRPGDSRRANTEAFF
clone_size: .; d_call: .; j_call: TRBJ1-2; v_call: TRBV10-3; cdr3_nt: TGTGCCATCTCCTCTTCCGATCTCCCTCGGGGATATGGCTACACCTTC; cdr3_aa: CAISSSDLPRGYGYTF
clone_size: .; d_call: .; j_call: TRBJ1-2; v_call: TRBV7-2; cdr3_nt: TGTGCCAGCAGCCCCCTCCTGACAGGACGTAACTATGGCTACACCTTC; cdr3_aa: CASSPLLTGRNYGYTF
clone_size: .; d_call: .; j_call: TRBJ2-1; v_call: TRBV3-1/TRBV3-2; cdr3_nt: TGTGCCAGCAGCTCGACTCGCTACAATGAGCAGTTCTTC; cdr3_aa: CASSSTRYNEQFF
clone_size: .; d_call: TRBD1; j_call: TRBJ1-1; v_call: TRBV19; cdr3_nt: TGTGCCAGTAGAGACAGGGTCAGACCTATCGGGATCGGAGCTTTCTTT; cdr3_aa: CASRDRVRPIGIGAFF
clone_size: once; d_call: TRBD2; j_call: TRBJ2-1; v_call: TRBV3-1/TRBV3-2; cdr3_nt: TGTGCCAGCAGCCCAAGCGGGGGCATTAGGGATGAGCAGTTCTTC; cdr3_aa: CASSPSGGIRDEQFF
clone_size: .; d_call: .; j_call: TRBJ2-5; v_call: TRBV5-1; cdr3_nt: TGCGCCAGCAGCTTGGCCCAGGGCCTAGGGGAGACCCAGTACTTC; cdr3_aa: CASSLAQGLGETQYF
clone_size: .; d_call: .; j_call: TRBJ2-1; v_call: TRBV3-1/TRBV3-2; cdr3_nt: TGTGCCAGCAGATCCAAACAGGGATTCTACAATGAGCAGTTCTTC; cdr3_aa: CASRSKQGFYNEQFF
clone_size: .; d_call: TRBD1; j_call: TRBJ1-5; v_call: TRBV24-1; cdr3_nt: TGTGCCACCAGTGATCACAGGGGGGATCAGCCCCAGCATTTT; cdr3_aa: CATSDHRGDQPQHF
clone_size: .; d_call: TRBD2; j_call: TRBJ2-7; v_call: TRBV3-1/TRBV3-2; cdr3_nt: TGTGCCAGCAGCCAAGGCTGGACTAGCGGCGAGCAGTACTTC; cdr3_aa: CASSQGWTSGEQYF
clone_size: .; d_call: TRBD1; j_call: TRBJ1-2; v_call: TRBV5-4; cdr3_nt: TGTGCCAGCAGCCGGACAGGGGGGGATGGCTACACCTTC; cdr3_aa: CASSRTGGDGYTF